This T cell receptor beta chain was found in a study of blood T cell repertoires in COVID-19. Across the study: The samples span acute and convalescent COVID-19 from the United States, Italy and Spain. Sample material is recorded as cDNA or gDNA derived from T cells, B-cell-depleted T cells, or PBMCs.

Authors' processing steps: Researchers report that nucleated cell counts were estimated from reference gene primer amplification. Some clones are missing from TCRdb's copy, which holds only in-frame ones; the method was immunoSEQ multiplex PCR. Clone size and V and J calls were adopted from that table, with D and trimming inferred from the DNA. The data contain 65,000 to 90,000 clones, around 80% of them seen just once; the ten biggest clones take up about 25%. After removal of 8 bases from V and 5 bases from J, the junction contained 8 bases not matched to a gene. This CDR3 is 13 amino acids long. Germline CDR1 is MNHEY and CDR2 is SMNVEV (reference sequence).

The chain employs TRBV27 and TRBJ1-2; 7 nucleotides line up with TRBD1. Sequenced material: peripheral blood. This clonotype was obtained from a man in his sixties with active or convalescent COVID-19. The CDR3 DNA follows: TGTGCCAGCGCCTCGACAGGGAATTATGGCTACACCTTC. The encoded protein is CASASTGNYGYTF.